What follows are 17 T cell receptor beta chains derived from one specimen sequenced in a study of blood T cell repertoires in COVID-19. Here immunoSEQ multiplex PCR was the method, and the copy in TCRdb shows in-frame clones only, minus some. The table shows about 250,000 clones, with around 88% occurring only once. The material sequenced was peripheral blood. These TCRs come from a man aged 80 or over with acute or convalescent COVID-19.

The chain couples TRBV5-5 to TRBJ1-6; D remains unclear. In germline, CDR1 is SGHKS, CDR2 YYEKEE (reference sequence). Trimming left V 4 bases short and J 7 bases short, with 18 bases between. The CDR3 spans 16 residues. The CDR3 nucleotides read TGTGCCAGCAGCACCCAGACCGGGAGTCGGAATTCACCCCTCCACTTT. It yields the protein CASSTQTGSRNSPLHF. The full variable domain, in which reference TRBV5-5 and TRBJ1-6 provide the parts outside the CDR3, is DAGVTQSPTHLIKTRGQQVTLRCSPISGHKSVSWYQQVLGQGPQFIFQYYEKEERGRGNFPDRFSARQFPNYSSELNVNALLLGDSALYLCASSTQTGSRNSPLHFGNGTRLTVT.

The sample holds one count of this clone. The chain combines TRBV7-9 with TRBJ1-6; TRBD1 matches 11 bases. Germline V gene sequence: CDR1 SEHNR, CDR2 FQNEAQ (reference sequence). V lost 2 bases and J lost 7; bases outside the gene matches: 1. The CDR3 extends over 15 amino acids. The CDR3 sequence: CASSLRTGGNSPLHF. DNA of the CDR3: TGTGCCAGCAGCTTACGGACAGGGGGCAATTCACCCCTCCACTTT.

This clone has just one count. The rearrangement uses TRBV7-2 and TRBJ2-5; maybe TRBD1 (6 bases). CDR1 and CDR2 from the germline V gene are SGHTA and FQGNSA. The CDR3 contains 12 residues. V was trimmed by 3 bases and J by 5 bases, leaving 7 bases between them. CDR3 sequence: CASSFQGETQYF. For the CDR3, the DNA is TGTGCCAGCAGCTTCCAGGGGGAGACCCAGTACTTC.

This clone was detected once. The chain is built from TRBV7-2 and TRBJ2-6; D is unclear. V lost 2 bases and J 0 bases, leaving 8 bases between the germline ends. Germline assignment: CDR1 SGHTA and CDR2 FQGNSA. The CDR3 length is 16 residues. The CDR3 here is CASSLTSSSGANVLTF. Written as DNA, the CDR3 is TGTGCCAGCAGCTTAACCTCGAGCTCTGGGGCCAACGTCCTGACTTTC. Based on the CDR3 plus reference TRBV7-2 and TRBJ2-6, the full variable domain is GAGVSQSPSNKVTEKGKDVELRCDPISGHTALYWYRQSLGQGLEFLIYFQGNSAPDKSGLPSDRFSAERTGGSVSTLTIQRTQQEDSAVYLCASSLTSSSGANVLTFGAGSRLTVL.

The chain combines TRBV29-1 with TRBJ2-2; 7 bases map to TRBD2. Germline CDR1 SQVTM, CDR2 ANQGSEA. The CDR3 loop spans 14 amino acids. V lost 7 bases and J lost 5; bases outside the gene matches: 10. CDR3 nucleotides: TGCAGCGCTGCTAGCGGAAAGGGAACCGGGGAGCTGTTTTTT. Residues: CSAASGKGTGELFF.

The chain carries TRBV5-6 and TRBJ1-2; TRBD1 matches 9 bases. V was pared by 0 bases and J by 8 bases, with 5 bases of the junction left unmatched. Germline V gene data show CDR1 as SGHDT and CDR2 as YYEEEE. CDR3 length equals 14 residues. The CDR3 loop is CASSLGTGVFGYTF. CDR3 DNA sequence: TGTGCCAGCAGCTTGGGGACAGGGGTGTTCGGCTACACCTTC.

The rearrangement joins TRBV6-7 to TRBJ2-3; D is uncertain. TRBV6-7 is designated an ORF whose function remains uncertain. The CDR3 length is 14 residues. V lost 6 bases, J lost 6 bases, and 16 bases lay in between. CDR3 sequence reads: CASSPFSSSDTQYF. As DNA, the CDR3 is TGTGCCAGCAGCCCCTTCTCCTCTAGTGATACGCAGTATTTT.

The chain couples TRBV19 to TRBJ1-6, with 7 nucleotides matching TRBD1. The trim removed 7 bases at V and 7 bases at J, leaving 7 bases unmatched. This CDR3 is 14 amino acids long. The germline V gene encodes CDR1 LNHDA and CDR2 SQIVND (reference sequence). The CDR3 coding sequence is TGTGCCAGTAAACAGGGGCAGGAGAATTCACCCCTCCACTTT. This codes for CASKQGQENSPLHF.

This clone was detected only once. Relative to the germline gene, one junction end is altered; a read error may explain this. The chain links TRBV18 to TRBJ1-2, with 7 bases matching TRBD1. The CDR3 contains 14 residues. The germline V gene encodes CDR1 KGHSH and CDR2 LQKENI. CDR3 in DNA: TGTGCCAGCTCACCGTCCGAGCGACCAGGGGGGTATGACTTC. Translating gives CASSPSERPGGYDF.

The chain has TRBV24-1 and TRBJ2-1; TRBD2 might be the D (6 bases). V lost 9 bases, J lost 0 bases, and 8 bases lay in between. CDR1 and CDR2 from the germline V gene are KGHDR and SFDVKD. This CDR3 comprises 13 residues. The CDR3 loop reads CATAGSSYNEQFF. CDR3 bases: TGTGCCACCGCCGGGAGCTCCTACAATGAGCAGTTCTTC.

The genes are TRBV28 and TRBJ2-7; 9 bases fit TRBD1. J gave up 3 bases and V 2 bases, and 5 bases lay outside the gene matches. The CDR3 is made up of 15 amino acids. In germline, CDR1 is MDHEN, CDR2 SYDVKM. The CDR3 nucleotides are TGTGCCAGCAGTTTAGGACAGGGGACCCGCTACGAGCAGTACTTC. Amino acid sequence: CASSLGQGTRYEQYF.

The chain employs TRBV18 and TRBJ1-3; D unclear. The CDR3 consists of 13 residues. Trimming pared 3 bases from V and 3 bases from J, leaving 6 bases between. The germline gives CDR1 KGHSH, CDR2 LQKENI. The CDR3 DNA reads as TGTGCCAGCTCACCCTTAAATGGAAACACCATATATTTT. Encoded protein: CASSPLNGNTIYF.

The chain combines TRBV27 with TRBJ2-2; TRBD2 is a possible D gene (5 bases). CDR3 size: 15 residues. The V and J ends lost 6 bases and 6 bases respectively, with 17 bases between them. Looked up from germline, CDR1 is MNHEY and CDR2 is SMNVEV (reference sequence). The CDR3 coding sequence is TGTGCCAGCAGCTTTCTAAACGAGGGCGCCGGGGAGCTGTTTTTT. Protein product: CASSFLNEGAGELFF.

The gene calls are TRBV4-3 and TRBJ2-1; the D gene is possibly TRBD2 (6 bases). This CDR3 is 17 amino acids long. Germline-derived CDR1 and CDR2 are LGHNA and YSLEER. V was trimmed by 1 base and J by 10 bases, leaving 23 bases between them. The CDR3 region is CASSQVVTSPPGGEQFF. In nucleotides, the CDR3 is TGCGCCAGCAGCCAAGTTGTAACTAGCCCACCGGGTGGGGAGCAGTTCTTC.

This clone was seen at least ten times. J is TRBJ2-7 and V is TRBV4-3, with 10 bases lining up with TRBD2. Per the germline V gene, CDR1 is LGHNA and CDR2 is YSLEER. J gave up 4 bases and V 1 base, and 7 bases lay outside the gene matches. The CDR3 is made up of 16 amino acids. CDR3 amino acids: CASSQATGTSAYEQYF. CDR3 DNA sequence: TGCGCCAGCAGCCAAGCGACCGGGACTAGCGCTTACGAGCAGTACTTC.

The chain couples TRBV10-3 to TRBJ1-1; D may be TRBD1 (5 bases). Germline V gene sequence: CDR1 ENHRY, CDR2 SYGVKD. The V end lost 3 bases, the J end lost 7 bases, and 15 bases lay between the germline ends. This CDR3 comprises 14 residues. In DNA, the CDR3 is TGTGCCATCAGTGATCAGGGAATCCATTTTGAAGCTTTCTTT. It specifies CAISDQGIHFEAFF.

V is TRBV19 and J is TRBJ2-5; no reliable D call. Germline lookup yields CDR1 LNHDA and CDR2 SQIVND (reference sequence). The germline V and J ends were trimmed by 1 base and 2 bases, with 8 bases remaining between them. This CDR3 comprises 14 residues. The CDR3 bases are TGTGCCAGTAGTATAGCTGTCAGACAAGAGACCCAGTACTTC. Encoded protein: CASSIAVRQETQYF.